The clone carrying this T cell receptor beta chain was recorded at least ten times. Its matching antigen is unknown. This entry belongs to a study of T cells in Graves' hyperthyroidism and ophthalmopathy. Each patient was aged 18 to 65 and had newly diagnosed hyperthyroidism of under 2 months' duration. Criteria for exclusion of patients were uncontrolled infection, other autoimmune disease, pregnancy or lactation. Orbital computed tomography and thyroid ultrasound, together with serum TRAb and thyroxine and clinical symptoms, were used for diagnoses. The CDR3 regions of TCR beta were amplified from RNA transcripts. Carried out on the TCR CDR3, a first-round RT-PCR used the HTBI primer set. MiXCR, run by TCRdb on the multiplex PCR reads, gives a single entry per CDR3 protein. Among about 360,000 distinct CDR3 sequences listed, less than 15% were seen once. This CDR3 comprises 11 residues. Germline CDR1 reads MDHEN; CDR2 reads SYDVKM. V gave up 7 bases and J gave up 4 bases, with 8 bases separating them.

Overall study findings and caveats: Among clonotypes expanded in thyroid above 0.001, most were also found in blood.

The receptor was derived from a woman younger than 35 with Graves' hyperthyroidism. This sequence joins TRBV28 and TRBJ2-7, with D unresolved. Material for sequencing was blood. The CDR3 spells CASKSGYEQYF. CDR3 nucleotides: TGTGCCAGCAAATCGGGTTACGAGCAGTACTTC.